The clone carrying this T cell receptor (beta chain) showed up just a few times. Its antigen remains unknown. This sample was included in a study of CD8+ T cells in alopecia areata. Looking at the study overall: Tofacitinib exposure lasted 6 to 18 months, followed by 6 months off drug.

Stated treatment: oral pan-JAK inhibitor, 5-10 mg twice daily. CDR3 length: 13 residues. The germline V gene has CDR1 MNHEY and CDR2 SVGAGI. Losses at the gene ends were 8 bases for V and 5 bases for J; bases not matched to a gene: 5. Reverse transcribed after extraction, RNA yielded cDNA as the sequencing template. Measured with immunoSEQ multiplex PCR; TCRdb has only the in-frame clones, and not every one. This sample carries about 160,000 clones, approximately 57% of them seen once, and the ten largest clones take 13% to 15%. Study conclusions and caveats: In scalp and blood, many expanded lesional clones persisted during tofacitinib.

The source of this sequence is a human donor with alopecia areata. This specimen was CD4+ T cells sorted from blood, taken at week 24, from a patient treated with tofacitinib. This sequence joins TRBV6-5 and TRBJ1-5; 8 bases line up with TRBD1. CDR3 residues: CASATGVDQPQHF. The CDR3 DNA sequence: TGTGCCAGCGCGACAGGGGTGGATCAGCCCCAGCATTTT.